This T cell receptor (beta chain) derives from a study of Ad26.COV2.S vaccination and SARS-CoV-2 variants. As to this clone: Its antigen is undetermined.

General study results and limits: Quantification of TCR breadth and depth may have yielded underestimates of total T cell responses. Researchers reported similar non-spike TCR breadth in vaccine and placebo recipients. Substantial breadth was reported for post-vaccination spike-specific CD8+ and CD4+ T cells.

The V segment lost 3 bases and the J segment 2 bases; nucleotides outside the gene matches: 5. The V gene's germline CDR1 is LGHDT and CDR2 YNNKEL (reference sequence). This CDR3 has 15 amino acids. Only in-frame clones appear in the TCRdb table, and some are missing; sequencing was by immunoSEQ multiplex PCR. Among about 350,000 clones listed, roughly 94% were seen once. The V gene is TRBV3-1 (or the pseudogene TRBV3-2), the J gene TRBJ2-3, with 7 bases matching TRBD1. The receptor comes from a human donor who had recovered from COVID-19. This specimen consisted of peripheral blood, obtained after recovery from COVID-19. This CDR3 is CASSQGQHPTDTQYF. The DNA of the CDR3 is TGTGCCAGCAGCCAGGGACAGCATCCCACAGATACGCAGTATTTT.